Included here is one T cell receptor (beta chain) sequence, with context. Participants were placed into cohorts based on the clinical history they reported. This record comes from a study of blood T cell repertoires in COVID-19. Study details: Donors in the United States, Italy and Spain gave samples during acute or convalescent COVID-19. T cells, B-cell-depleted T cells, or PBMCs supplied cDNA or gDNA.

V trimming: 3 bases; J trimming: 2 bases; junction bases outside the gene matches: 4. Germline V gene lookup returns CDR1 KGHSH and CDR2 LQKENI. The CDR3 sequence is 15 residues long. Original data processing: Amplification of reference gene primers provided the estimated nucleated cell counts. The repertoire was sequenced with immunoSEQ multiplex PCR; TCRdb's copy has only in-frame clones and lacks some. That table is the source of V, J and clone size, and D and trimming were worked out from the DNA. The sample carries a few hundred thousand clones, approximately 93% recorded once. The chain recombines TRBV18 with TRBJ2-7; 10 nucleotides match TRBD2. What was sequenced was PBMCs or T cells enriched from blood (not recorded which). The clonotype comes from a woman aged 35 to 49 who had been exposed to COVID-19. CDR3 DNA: TGTGCCAGCTCACCTCCTCTAGCGGGGGCCTACGAGCAGTACTTC. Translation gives CASSPPLAGAYEQYF.